The clone carrying this T cell receptor beta chain was recorded a few times. The antigen is undetermined. The record originates from a study of T cell responses to AZD1222 COVID-19 vaccine. Overall study: Whether given at about 4 or about 12 weeks, second doses were pooled. General study points: Nearly half of the spike-specific TCRs reportedly recognize variant regions that carry no mutations. Two doses of AZD1222 preceded a rise in Spike-specific TCR breadth and depth. White British people made up most donors, females outnumbered males, and clonal diversity was possibly underestimated.

Some clones are missing from TCRdb's copy, which holds only in-frame ones; the method was immunoSEQ multiplex PCR. The data contain about 120,000 clones, approximately 85% of them seen just once; the ten biggest clones take up around 6%. Germline lookup yields CDR1 GTSNPN and CDR2 SVGIG (reference sequence). J lost 12 bases, V lost 3 bases, and 4 bases had no gene match. The CDR3 has 11 residues. This chain uses TRBV30 with TRBJ1-4, with 7 bases lining up with TRBD1. This specimen consisted of peripheral blood, obtained on day 0 of AZD1222 vaccination. This receptor was identified in an adult in good health. CDR3 coding DNA: TGTGCCTGGAGACGACAGGGCGAACTGTTTTTT. Translating it yields CAWRRQGELFF.